The TCR beta chain described here comes from a study of shared clonotypes between healthy human individuals. Study results and caveats: Naive CD4 clonotypes overlapped across a few donors at 4.5% to 5.5%.

As regards this clone: The antigen is undetermined.

Sorted-subset replicate PCRs used roughly 220 ng DNA, around 31,000 T cell genomes. TCRdb's table, derived via immunoSEQ multiplex PCR, lists solely in-frame clones and lacks some. The sample records more than 500,000 clones, 90% to 95% being singletons. CD45RO negativity and positive selection for CCR7 defined naive CD8 cells, a population that excluded terminally differentiated effector memory CD45RA+ cells. This CDR3 has 15 residues. The chain employs TRBV21-1 and TRBJ2-7; the table's D gene call, TRBD2, was not cross checked with the DNA. TRBV21-1 is described as a pseudogene. This receptor was obtained from a woman aged 30 to 39 in good health. The sequencing sample was made of naive CD8+ T cells sorted from blood. The chain's CDR3 is CASSKAPQGGYEQYF. CDR3 DNA sequence: TGTGCCAGCAGCAAAGCACCCCAGGGAGGGTACGAGCAGTACTTC.